This paragraph reports one TCR beta chain. The antigen remains unidentified. This specimen belongs to a study of cytomegalovirus exposure and HLA in healthy donors. General study results and limits: Later analysis demonstrated an association between a missense DCLRE1C variant and TCR beta V- and J-gene trimming.

Despite likely unrecorded immune exposures, the donors were nominally healthy at the time of sampling. Use of 60 Vbeta and 13 Jbeta primers characterized the PCR. Per the original methods: Later reanalysis found 60 million to 90 million unique TCR beta chains, roughly 10 million of them shared. The protocol was immunoSEQ multiplex PCR, while the TCRdb copy is restricted to in-frame clones and leaves out a portion. The V and J calls and clone size come from that table; D and trimming were worked out from the DNA. Of around 150,000 clones detected, 70% to 80% appear once; the ten largest clones hold around 1.3%. The CDR3 runs 15 residues. J was trimmed by 2 bases and V by 0 bases; bases with no gene match: 3. Germline V gene data show CDR1 as MNHEY and CDR2 as SVGAGI.

The specimen was PBMCs. The rearrangement uses TRBV6-5 and TRBJ2-7; 8 positions match TRBD1. The sequence was obtained from a woman between 45 and 65 years old in good health and CMV-seronegative. The CDR3 nucleotides read TGTGCCAGCAGTTACTCTGGGACAGGACCCTACGAGCAGTACTTC. Translation: CASSYSGTGPYEQYF.